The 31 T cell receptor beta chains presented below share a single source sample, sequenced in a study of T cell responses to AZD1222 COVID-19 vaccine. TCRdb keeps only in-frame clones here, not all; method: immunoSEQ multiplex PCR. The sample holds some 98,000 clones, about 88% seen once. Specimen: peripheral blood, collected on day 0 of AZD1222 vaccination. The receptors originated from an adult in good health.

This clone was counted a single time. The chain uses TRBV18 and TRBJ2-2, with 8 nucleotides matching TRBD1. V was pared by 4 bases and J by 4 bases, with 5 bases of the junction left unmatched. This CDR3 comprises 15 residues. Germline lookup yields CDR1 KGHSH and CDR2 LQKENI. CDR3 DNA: TGTGCCAGCTCACTGTCCGGGACAGGCACCGGGGAGCTGTTTTTT. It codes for CASSLSGTGTGELFF.

In DNA, the CDR3 is TGTGCCAGCAGCTTATTAGTCGGGGTGGGCTACGAGCAGTACTTC. Residues: CASSLLVGVGYEQYF. V usage is TRBV7-3 and J usage is TRBJ2-7; D possibly corresponds to TRBD2 (5 bases). The length of the CDR3 is 15 residues. V was clipped by 2 bases and J by 3 bases, with 14 bases between them. Germline CDR1 SGHTA, CDR2 FQGTGA.

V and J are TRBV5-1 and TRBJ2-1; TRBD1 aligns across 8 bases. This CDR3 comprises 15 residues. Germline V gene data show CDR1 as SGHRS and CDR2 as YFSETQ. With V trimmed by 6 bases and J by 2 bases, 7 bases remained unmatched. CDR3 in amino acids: CASTRTGRTYNEQFF. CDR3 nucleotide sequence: TGCGCCAGCACGAGGACAGGGCGGACCTACAATGAGCAGTTCTTC.

The CDR3 is CAWSLGLRLEAFF. CDR3 bases: TGTGCCTGGAGTCTTGGCCTTAGACTTGAAGCTTTCTTT. The chain has TRBV30 and TRBJ1-1; no clear D gene. This CDR3 spans 13 amino acids. The germline gives CDR1 GTSNPN, CDR2 SVGIG (reference sequence). V was clipped by 2 bases and J by 7 bases, with 14 bases between them.

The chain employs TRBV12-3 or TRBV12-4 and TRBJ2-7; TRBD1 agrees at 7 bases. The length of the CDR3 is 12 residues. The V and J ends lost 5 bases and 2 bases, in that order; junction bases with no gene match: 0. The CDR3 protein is CASSGQAYEQYF. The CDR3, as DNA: TGTGCCAGCAGTGGACAGGCCTACGAGCAGTACTTC.

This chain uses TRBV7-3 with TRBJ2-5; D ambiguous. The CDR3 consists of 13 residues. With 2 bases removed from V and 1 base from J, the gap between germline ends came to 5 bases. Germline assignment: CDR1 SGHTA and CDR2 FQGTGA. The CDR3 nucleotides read TGTGCCAGCAGCTTACCGGGCCAAGAGACCCAGTACTTC. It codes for CASSLPGQETQYF.

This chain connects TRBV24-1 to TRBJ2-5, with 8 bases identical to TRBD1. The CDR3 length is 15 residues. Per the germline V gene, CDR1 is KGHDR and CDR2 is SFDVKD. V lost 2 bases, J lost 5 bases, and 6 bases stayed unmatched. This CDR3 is CATSDWRTGMETQYF. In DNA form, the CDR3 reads TGTGCCACCAGTGATTGGCGGACAGGGATGGAGACCCAGTACTTC.

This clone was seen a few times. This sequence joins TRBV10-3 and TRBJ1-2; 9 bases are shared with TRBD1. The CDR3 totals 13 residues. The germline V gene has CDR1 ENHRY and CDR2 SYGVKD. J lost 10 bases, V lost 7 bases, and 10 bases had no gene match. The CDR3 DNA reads TGTGCCATCACTGACAGGGGGTTGGGAGACTACACCTTC. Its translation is CAITDRGLGDYTF.

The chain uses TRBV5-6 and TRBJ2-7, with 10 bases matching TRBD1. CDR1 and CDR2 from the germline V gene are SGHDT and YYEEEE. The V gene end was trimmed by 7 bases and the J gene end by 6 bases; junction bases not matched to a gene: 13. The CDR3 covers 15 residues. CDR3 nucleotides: TGTGCCAGCGGTGACAGGGGGCGTCCTCCCCCCGAGCAGTACTTC. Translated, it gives CASGDRGRPPPEQYF.

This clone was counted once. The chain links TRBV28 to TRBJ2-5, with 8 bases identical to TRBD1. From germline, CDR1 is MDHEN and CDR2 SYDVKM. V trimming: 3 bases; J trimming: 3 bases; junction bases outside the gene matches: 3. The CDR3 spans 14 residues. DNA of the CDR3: TGTGCCAGCAGTTTGGACAGGGTGAAAGAGACCCAGTACTTC. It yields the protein CASSLDRVKETQYF.

The CDR3 DNA follows: TGTGCCAGCCTTACGGACAGGGTAGTTGAGACCCAGTACTTC. Its protein is CASLTDRVVETQYF. The rearrangement uses TRBV6-5 and TRBJ2-5; 8 nucleotides agree with TRBD1. V shed 8 bases and J 5 bases; nucleotides not matched to a gene: 10. The germline V gene has CDR1 MNHEY and CDR2 SVGAGI. This CDR3 is built from 14 residues.

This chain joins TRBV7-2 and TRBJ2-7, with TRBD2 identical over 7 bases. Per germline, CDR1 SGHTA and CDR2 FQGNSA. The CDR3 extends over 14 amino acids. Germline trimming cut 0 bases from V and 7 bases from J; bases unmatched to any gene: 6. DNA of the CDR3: TGTGCCAGCAGCTTAGCCGGGGGGATTTGGGAGCAGTACTTC. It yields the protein CASSLAGGIWEQYF. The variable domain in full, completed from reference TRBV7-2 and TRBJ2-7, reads GAGVSQSPSNKVTEKGKDVELRCDPISGHTALYWYRQSLGQGLEFLIYFQGNSAPDKSGLPSDRFSAERTGGSVSTLTIQRTQQEDSAVYLCASSLAGGIWEQYFGPGTRLTVT.

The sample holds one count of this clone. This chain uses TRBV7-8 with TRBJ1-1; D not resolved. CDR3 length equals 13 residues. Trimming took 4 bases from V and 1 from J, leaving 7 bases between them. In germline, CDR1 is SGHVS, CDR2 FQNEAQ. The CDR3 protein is CASSSLRNTEAFF. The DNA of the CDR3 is TGTGCCAGCAGCTCCCTGAGGAACACTGAAGCTTTCTTT.

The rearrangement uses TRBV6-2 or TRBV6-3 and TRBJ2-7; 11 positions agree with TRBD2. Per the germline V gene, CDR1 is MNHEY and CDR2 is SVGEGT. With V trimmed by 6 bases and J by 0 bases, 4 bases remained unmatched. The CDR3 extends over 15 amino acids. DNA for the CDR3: TGTGCCAGCAGCAACCTAGCGGGGGGCTCCTACGAGCAGTACTTC. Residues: CASSNLAGGSYEQYF.

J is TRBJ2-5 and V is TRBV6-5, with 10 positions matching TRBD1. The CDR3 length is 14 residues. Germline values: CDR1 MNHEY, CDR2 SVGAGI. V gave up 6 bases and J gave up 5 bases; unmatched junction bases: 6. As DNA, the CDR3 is TGTGCCAGCAGACCGGACAGGGGGGGGGAGACCCAGTACTTC. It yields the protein CASRPDRGGETQYF.

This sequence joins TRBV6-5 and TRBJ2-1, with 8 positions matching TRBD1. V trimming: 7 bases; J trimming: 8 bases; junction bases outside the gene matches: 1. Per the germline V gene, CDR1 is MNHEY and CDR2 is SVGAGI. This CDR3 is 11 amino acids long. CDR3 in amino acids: CASTGGHEQFF. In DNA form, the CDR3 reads TGTGCCAGCACAGGGGGCCATGAGCAGTTCTTC.

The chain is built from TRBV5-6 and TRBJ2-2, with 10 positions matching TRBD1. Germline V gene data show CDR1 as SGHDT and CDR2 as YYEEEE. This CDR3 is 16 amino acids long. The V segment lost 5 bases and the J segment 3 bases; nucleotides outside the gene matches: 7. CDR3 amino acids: CASRRDRGMDTGELFF. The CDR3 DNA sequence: TGTGCCAGCAGACGGGACAGGGGTATGGACACCGGGGAGCTGTTTTTT.

The CDR3: CASSLEINNSPLHF. In nucleotides, the CDR3 is TGCGCCAGCAGCTTGGAGATCAATAATTCACCCCTCCACTTT. This rearrangement joins TRBV5-1 to TRBJ1-6; no definite D call. The CDR3 is 14 amino acids. V was shortened by 0 bases and J by 5 bases, with 6 bases between the two germline ends. CDR1 is SGHRS, CDR2 YFSETQ, per germline.

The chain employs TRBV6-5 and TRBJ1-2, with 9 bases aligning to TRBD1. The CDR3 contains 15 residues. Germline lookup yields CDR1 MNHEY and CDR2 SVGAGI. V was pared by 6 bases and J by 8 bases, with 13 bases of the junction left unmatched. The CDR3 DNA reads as TGTGCCAGCAGCCCCTCTATTGGGACAGGGAGAGGCTACACCTTC. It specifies CASSPSIGTGRGYTF.

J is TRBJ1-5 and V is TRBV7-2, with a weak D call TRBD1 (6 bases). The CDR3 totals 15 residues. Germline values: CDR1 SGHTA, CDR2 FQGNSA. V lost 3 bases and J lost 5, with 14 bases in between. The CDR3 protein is CASSFGRGGDQPQHF. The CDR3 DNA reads TGTGCCAGCAGCTTTGGCAGGGGTGGTGATCAGCCCCAGCATTTT.

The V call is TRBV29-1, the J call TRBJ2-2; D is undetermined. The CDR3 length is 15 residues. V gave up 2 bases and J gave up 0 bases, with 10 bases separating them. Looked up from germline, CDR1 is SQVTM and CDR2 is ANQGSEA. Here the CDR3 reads CSVEIGRANTGELFF. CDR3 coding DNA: TGCAGCGTTGAAATCGGTCGCGCGAACACCGGGGAGCTGTTTTTT.

The CDR3 spells CASSQIAGGYNEQFF. CDR3 DNA: TGTGCCAGCAGCCAAATAGCGGGGGGGTACAATGAGCAGTTCTTC. This sequence joins TRBV5-4 and TRBJ2-1; 11 bases match TRBD2. V shed 4 bases, J shed 4 bases, and the junction held 4 bases outside the gene matches. Per germline, CDR1 SGHNT and CDR2 YYREEE (reference sequence). The CDR3 has 15 residues.

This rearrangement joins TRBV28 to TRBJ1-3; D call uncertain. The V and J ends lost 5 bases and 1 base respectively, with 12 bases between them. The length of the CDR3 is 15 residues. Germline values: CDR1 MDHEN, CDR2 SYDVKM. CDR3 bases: TGTGCCAGCAGTCCCGGGCGGAGTTCTGGAAACACCATATATTTT. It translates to CASSPGRSSGNTIYF. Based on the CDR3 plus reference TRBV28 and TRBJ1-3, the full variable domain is DVKVTQSSRYLVKRTGEKVFLECVQDMDHENMFWYRQDPGLGLRLIYFSYDVKMKEKGDIPEGYSVSREKKERFSLILESASTNQTSMYLCASSPGRSSGNTIYFGEGSWLTVV.

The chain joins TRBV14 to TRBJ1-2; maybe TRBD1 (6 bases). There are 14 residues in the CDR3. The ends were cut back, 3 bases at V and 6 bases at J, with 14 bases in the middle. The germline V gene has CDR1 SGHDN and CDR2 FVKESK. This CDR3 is CASSQIQGRHGYTF. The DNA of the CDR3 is TGTGCCAGCAGCCAGATACAGGGACGCCATGGCTACACCTTC.

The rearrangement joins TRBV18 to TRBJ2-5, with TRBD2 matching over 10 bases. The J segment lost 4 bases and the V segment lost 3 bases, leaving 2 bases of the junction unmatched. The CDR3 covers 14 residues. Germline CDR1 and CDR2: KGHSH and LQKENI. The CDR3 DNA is TGTGCCAGCTCACCCCTAGCGGGGGTAGAGACCCAGTACTTC. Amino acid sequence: CASSPLAGVETQYF.

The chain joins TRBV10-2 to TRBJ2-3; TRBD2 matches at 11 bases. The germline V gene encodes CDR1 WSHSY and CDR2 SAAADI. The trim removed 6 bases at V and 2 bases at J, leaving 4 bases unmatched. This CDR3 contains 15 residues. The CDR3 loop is CASRATSGDTDTQYF. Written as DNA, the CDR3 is TGCGCCAGCAGGGCGACTAGCGGGGACACAGATACGCAGTATTTT.

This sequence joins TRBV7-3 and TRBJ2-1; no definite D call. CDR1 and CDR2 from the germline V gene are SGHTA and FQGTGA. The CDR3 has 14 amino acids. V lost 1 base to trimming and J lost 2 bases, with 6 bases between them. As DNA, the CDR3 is TGTGCCAGCAGCTTAATGGGGACCTACAATGAGCAGTTCTTC. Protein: CASSLMGTYNEQFF.

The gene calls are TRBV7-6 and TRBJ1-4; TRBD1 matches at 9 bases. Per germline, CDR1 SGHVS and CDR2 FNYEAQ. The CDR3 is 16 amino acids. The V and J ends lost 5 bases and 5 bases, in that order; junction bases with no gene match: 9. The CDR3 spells CASSITGGGPNEKLFF. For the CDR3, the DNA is TGTGCCAGCAGCATTACAGGGGGCGGGCCGAATGAAAAACTGTTTTTT.

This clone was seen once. The CDR3: CASGGDYGYTF. The CDR3 DNA is TGTGCCAGTGGGGGGGACTATGGCTACACCTTC. This chain joins TRBV19 and TRBJ1-2; D might be TRBD1 (5 bases). Trimming stripped 8 bases from V and 3 bases from J, with 7 bases between. Germline CDR1 is LNHDA and CDR2 is SQIVND (reference sequence). CDR3 size: 11 residues.

CDR3 coding DNA: TGTGCCAGCAGCCAGTGGGACGCTTCTAACTATGGCTACACCTTC. Translated: CASSQWDASNYGYTF. The V gene is TRBV2, the J gene TRBJ1-2, with D perhaps TRBD1 (5 bases). Germline assignment: CDR1 SNHLY and CDR2 FYNNEI. Trimming left V 6 bases short and J 0 bases short, with 14 bases between. The CDR3 extends over 15 amino acids.

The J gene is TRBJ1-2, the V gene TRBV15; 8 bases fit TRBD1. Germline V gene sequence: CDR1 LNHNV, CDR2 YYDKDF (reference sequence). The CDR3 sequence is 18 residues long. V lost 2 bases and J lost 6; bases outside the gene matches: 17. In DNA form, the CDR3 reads TGTGCCACCAGCAGACTCACCGGGACAGGTCATAATAAGGATGGCTACACCTTC. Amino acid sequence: CATSRLTGTGHNKDGYTF.